The 13 T cell receptor beta chains below all came from one sample that was sequenced in a study of T cells in Graves' hyperthyroidism and ophthalmopathy. Researchers amplified the TCR beta CDR3 regions from RNA transcripts. When the TCR CDR3 underwent first-round RT-PCR, the HTBI primer set was used. TCRdb re-called the multiplex PCR reads with MiXCR, one entry per CDR3 protein. The data show under 350,000 distinct CDR3 sequences, 12% to 15% seen once. Sequenced input: blood. Receptors originate from a woman between 35 and 50 years old with Graves' hyperthyroidism.

This clonotype was seen a handful of times. The rearrangement joins TRBV9 to TRBJ2-1; weak D call: TRBD1 (5 bases). Germline V gene sequence: CDR1 SGDLS, CDR2 YYNGEE. This CDR3 region has 17 residues. Trimming stripped 1 base from V and 0 bases from J, with 14 bases between. This CDR3 reads CASSVPKGGASYNEQFF. In DNA form, the CDR3 reads TGTGCCAGCAGCGTACCGAAAGGTGGGGCCTCCTACAATGAGCAGTTCTTC.

This clonotype was seen ten or more times. The chain carries TRBV18 and TRBJ2-7; D unresolved. CDR1 and CDR2 from the germline V gene are KGHSH and LQKENI. The V gene lost 3 bases and the J gene lost 3 bases, with 12 bases spanning the gap. The CDR3 extends over 14 amino acids. For the CDR3, the DNA is TGTGCCAGCTCACCTGACTTCGGATTCTACGAGCAGTACTTC. Protein sequence: CASSPDFGFYEQYF.

This clonotype was counted at least ten times. This chain links TRBV27 with TRBJ2-7; weak D call: TRBD2 (5 bases). Trimming removed 4 bases at V and 7 bases at J, with 11 bases between. This CDR3 comprises 12 residues. CDR1 and CDR2 from the germline V gene are MNHEY and SMNVEV (reference sequence). The CDR3 region has the DNA TGTGCCAGCAGTTCTCTAAGGAGGGAGCAGTACTTC. Translating it yields CASSSLRREQYF.

This chain joins TRBV10-2 and TRBJ2-5; 14 bases fit TRBD2. V gave up 7 bases and J gave up 13 bases; unmatched junction bases: 20. This CDR3 has 17 amino acids. CDR1 WSHSY and CDR2 SAAADI come from the germline V gene. The CDR3 coding sequence is TGCGCCAGCAAAAGGGGTGGGACTCCGGGACTAGCGGGAGTTGTGTACTTC. Amino acid sequence: CASKRGGTPGLAGVVYF.

This clonotype was counted many times. The chain joins TRBV2 to TRBJ1-5, with D perhaps matching TRBD1 (6 bases). The germline V and J ends were trimmed by 5 bases and 3 bases, with 11 bases remaining between them. This CDR3 region has 14 residues. In germline, CDR1 is SNHLY, CDR2 FYNNEI. The CDR3 sequence is CASSLGAYNQPQHF. The DNA of the CDR3 is TGTGCCAGCAGTCTGGGGGCTTACAATCAGCCCCAGCATTTT.

Worth noting for this clonotype: The junction shows a germline mismatch at one end, possibly a read error. The chain is built from TRBV24-1 and TRBJ2-6, with D tentatively TRBD1 (6 bases). In germline, CDR1 is KGHDR, CDR2 SFDVKD. CDR3 length equals 19 residues. Written as DNA, the CDR3 is TGTGACACCAGAGTAACGACAGGCCTTCTCCTCTCTGGGGCCAACGTCCTGACTTTC. This encodes CDTRVTTGLLLSGANVLTF.

About this clonotype: A much larger clone sits a single nucleotide away, making a read error possible. The V and J genes are TRBV20-1 and TRBJ1-5; perhaps TRBD1 as D (5 bases). This CDR3 spans 13 amino acids. The ends were cut back, 1 base at V and 4 bases at J, with 8 bases in the middle. Germline V CDR1 and CDR2: DFQATT, SNEGSKA (reference sequence). The CDR3 sequence is CSARGDGNQPQHF. The CDR3 DNA sequence: TGCAGTGCTAGAGGGGACGGGAATCAGCCCCAGCATTTT.

This clonotype was picked up many times. This chain uses TRBV10-3 with TRBJ1-1; D not certain. Germline V lookup: CDR1 ENHRY, CDR2 SYGVKD. With 3 bases removed from V and 0 bases from J, the gap between germline ends came to 5 bases. The CDR3 totals 13 residues. The CDR3 region has the DNA TGTGCCATCAGTGATCCCATGAACACTGAAGCTTTCTTT. Its translation: CAISDPMNTEAFF.

The chain recombines TRBV14 with TRBJ1-2; 7 bases line up with TRBD1. Germline V lookup: CDR1 SGHDN, CDR2 FVKESK. This CDR3 spans 14 amino acids. Unmatched junction bases numbered 7, after V lost 1 base and J lost 8 bases. The CDR3 sequence is CASSQGLTGSGYTF. In DNA form, the CDR3 reads TGTGCCAGCAGCCAAGGTTTGACAGGGTCAGGCTACACCTTC.

This clonotype appeared many times. V gene TRBV7-9 combines with J gene TRBJ2-5; TRBD2 is a possible D gene (5 bases). With 4 bases removed from V and 5 bases from J, the gap between germline ends came to 11 bases. This CDR3 is 13 amino acids long. Germline assignment: CDR1 SEHNR and CDR2 FQNEAQ (reference sequence). Here the CDR3 reads CASSWQERETQYF. CDR3 bases: TGTGCCAGCAGCTGGCAGGAGCGGGAGACCCAGTACTTC.

This clonotype has ten or more counts. The J gene is TRBJ1-2, the V gene TRBV7-8, with D hard to call. V was cut by 8 bases and J by 6 bases, with 13 bases left in between. This CDR3 has 12 residues. Per the germline V gene, CDR1 is SGHVS and CDR2 is FQNEAQ. CDR3 coding DNA: TGTGCCAGCCGCCGGGAGAGTGATGGCTACACCTTC. Its protein product is CASRRESDGYTF. The entire variable domain, with the rest obtained from reference TRBV7-8 and TRBJ1-2, is as follows: GAGVSQSPRYKVAKRGQDVALRCDPISGHVSLFWYQQALGQGPEFLTYFQNEAQLDKSGLPSDRFFAERPEGSVSTLKIQRTQQEDSAVYLCASRRESDGYTFGSGTRLTVV.

This clonotype was observed a few times. The chain carries TRBV6-1 and TRBJ2-7, with 7 bases identical to TRBD1. The CDR3 totals 15 residues. The germline gives CDR1 MNHNS, CDR2 SASEGT. Trimming cost V 5 bases and J 6 bases; bases outside gene matches: 13. In DNA, the CDR3 is TGTGCCAGCAGTCTTGAGGACAGGATGGTGGGCGAGCAGTACTTC. It is translated as CASSLEDRMVGEQYF.

This clonotype was seen ten or more times. The chain carries TRBV11-3 and TRBJ2-2; 10 bases align to TRBD1. V lost 4 bases, J lost 7 bases, and 9 bases stayed unmatched. Per the germline V gene, CDR1 is SGHNT and CDR2 is YENEEA. The CDR3 sequence is 16 residues long. CDR3 in amino acids: CASSSRDRGMDGELFF. The CDR3 DNA is TGTGCCAGCAGCTCCCGGGACAGGGGAATGGACGGGGAGCTGTTTTTT.